Listed here are 32 T cell receptor beta chains from one sample, sequenced in a study of T cell responses to AZD1222 COVID-19 vaccine. Data came from immunoSEQ multiplex PCR; TCRdb stores just in-frame clones and leaves some out. The sample yields 83,000 or so clones, around nine tenths seen once. The specimen comprised peripheral blood, sampled 28 days after the second AZD1222 dose. Receptors were obtained from an adult who received the AZD1222 COVID-19 vaccine.

The chain joins TRBV12-5 to TRBJ2-5, with TRBD1 matching 8 bases. V lost 9 bases and J lost 3; bases outside the gene matches: 12. CDR3 length: 15 residues. Germline-derived CDR1 and CDR2 are LGHNT and FRNRAP. The CDR3 nucleotides read TGTGCTAGCACTTCGGACAGGGAAGGGGAAGAGACCCAGTACTTC. Translated, it gives CASTSDREGEETQYF.

The V and J genes are TRBV4-2 and TRBJ2-3, with 7 bases that match TRBD2. Trimming took 5 bases from V and 0 from J; bases not matched to a gene: 5. This CDR3 comprises 15 residues. Germline assignment: CDR1 LGHNA and CDR2 YNFKEQ. The CDR3 spells CASSSGLSSTDTQYF. The CDR3 region has the DNA TGTGCCAGCAGCTCGGGACTATCTAGCACAGATACGCAGTATTTT.

The chain has TRBV24-1 and TRBJ1-2; 7 positions agree with TRBD1. CDR1 is KGHDR and CDR2 is SFDVKD in the germline V gene. The CDR3 extends over 15 amino acids. The junction had 3 bases not matched to a gene; V was cut back by 1 base and J by 2 bases. The CDR3: CATSDFRQGNYGYTF. The CDR3 DNA reads TGTGCCACCAGTGATTTCAGACAGGGCAACTATGGCTACACCTTC.

The chain employs TRBV6-5 and TRBJ1-6; perhaps TRBD1 as D (5 bases). V lost 5 bases and J 7 bases, leaving 12 bases between the germline ends. The CDR3 contains 14 residues. CDR1 and CDR2 (germline): MNHEY, SVGAGI. CDR3 protein: CASSPTGGNSPLHF. The CDR3 coding sequence is TGTGCCAGCAGTCCCACCGGGGGGAATTCACCCCTCCACTTT.

This chain joins TRBV19 and TRBJ2-1; 13 bases agree with TRBD2. The V gene end was trimmed by 8 bases and the J gene end by 13 bases; junction bases not matched to a gene: 20. The CDR3 covers 17 residues. Per germline, CDR1 LNHDA and CDR2 SQIVND (reference sequence). CDR3 coding DNA: TGTGCCAGTGAAACGGGCGGAACCGGGACTAGCGGGAAAGGACAGTTCTTC. It specifies CASETGGTGTSGKGQFF. Supplemented by reference TRBV19 and TRBJ2-1, the full variable domain reads DGGITQSPKYLFRKEGQNVTLSCEQNLNHDAMYWYRQDPGQGLRLIYYSQIVNDFQKGDIAEGYSVSREKKESFPLTVTSAQKNPTAFYLCASETGGTGTSGKGQFFGPGTRLTVL.

This clone is a singleton in its sample. The chain employs TRBV5-1 and TRBJ1-4; D is possibly TRBD1 (5 bases). This CDR3 comprises 15 residues. Trimming removed 1 base at V and 4 bases at J, with 11 bases between. CDR1 SGHRS and CDR2 YFSETQ come from the germline V gene. CDR3 nucleotide sequence: TGCGCCAGCAGCTTGTCCGGGGGAGGTAATGAAAAACTGTTTTTT. Amino acids: CASSLSGGGNEKLFF.

This chain joins TRBV6-5 and TRBJ1-2; D unclear. From germline, CDR1 is MNHEY and CDR2 SVGAGI. Deletions cut 8 bases from V and 2 bases from J, with 6 bases between. The CDR3 covers 11 residues. The CDR3 nucleotides are TGTGCCAGCGGTAGAAACTATGGCTACACCTTC. Translating it yields CASGRNYGYTF.

The sample holds one count of this clone. This rearrangement joins TRBV13 to TRBJ2-1; TRBD2 matches 8 bases. This CDR3 has 15 amino acids. V lost 4 bases and J lost 9; bases outside the gene matches: 11. Looked up from germline, CDR1 is PRHDT and CDR2 is FYEKMQ (reference sequence). This CDR3 is CASSSRRTSLGEQFF. The CDR3 coding sequence is TGTGCCAGCAGCTCTCGAAGGACTAGCTTGGGTGAGCAGTTCTTC.

This rearrangement joins TRBV3-1 (or the pseudogene TRBV3-2) to TRBJ2-5, with D perhaps matching TRBD2 (6 bases). The CDR3 is made up of 15 amino acids. Germline values: CDR1 LGHDT, CDR2 YNNKEL (reference sequence). Trimming took off 5 bases at V and 4 bases at J, with 17 bases between the two ends. The CDR3 coding sequence is TGTGCCAGCAGCTATTCTACTAGCTCCCGAGAGACCCAGTACTTC. The encoded protein is CASSYSTSSRETQYF.

V and J are TRBV2 and TRBJ1-4, with D perhaps matching TRBD1 (5 bases). Trimming pared 6 bases from V and 5 bases from J, leaving 13 bases between. The CDR3 contains 14 residues. CDR1 SNHLY and CDR2 FYNNEI come from the germline V gene. The CDR3 here is CASRGTAANEKLFF. The CDR3 DNA reads TGTGCCAGCAGGGGGACCGCTGCGAATGAAAAACTGTTTTTT.

This clone was counted a few times. This sequence joins TRBV25-1 and TRBJ2-3; possible D gene TRBD1, 6 bases. With 6 bases removed from V and 3 bases from J, the gap between germline ends came to 13 bases. This CDR3 is 14 amino acids long. Germline V gives CDR1 MGHDK, CDR2 SYGVNS. This CDR3 reads CASSFPGETDTQYF. Here the CDR3 DNA reads TGTGCCAGCAGCTTCCCAGGGGAGACAGATACGCAGTATTTT.

This clone was recorded only once. V usage is TRBV18 and J usage is TRBJ1-1, with 7 bases lining up with TRBD1. This CDR3 is built from 14 residues. Germline CDR1 reads KGHSH; CDR2 reads LQKENI. Losses at the gene ends were 5 bases for V and 5 bases for J; bases not matched to a gene: 8. DNA for the CDR3: TGTGCCAGCTCATTCAGGGGGTTGGCGACTGAAGCTTTCTTT. Translating it yields CASSFRGLATEAFF.

This clone has more than one count but fewer than ten. The rearrangement uses TRBV19 and TRBJ2-5, with TRBD2 identical over 8 bases. The CDR3 loop spans 16 amino acids. The germline V gene encodes CDR1 LNHDA and CDR2 SQIVND (reference sequence). V trimming: 3 bases; J trimming: 1 base; junction bases outside the gene matches: 7. CDR3 amino acids: CASSMMASGSQETQYF. CDR3 DNA: TGTGCCAGTAGTATGATGGCTAGCGGGTCCCAAGAGACCCAGTACTTC.

The chain carries TRBV19 and TRBJ1-2; 10 bases agree with TRBD1. Per germline, CDR1 LNHDA and CDR2 SQIVND (reference sequence). V was clipped by 5 bases and J by 3 bases; unmatched bases: 6. The CDR3 has 15 amino acids. The CDR3 nucleotides are TGTGCCAGTAGTCCGGGGACAGGGGTCTACTATGGCTACACCTTC. It encodes CASSPGTGVYYGYTF.

J is TRBJ1-3 and V is TRBV19, with D perhaps TRBD1 (5 bases). The CDR3 is made up of 16 amino acids. Germline V lookup: CDR1 LNHDA, CDR2 SQIVND (reference sequence). Trimming left V 5 bases short and J 1 base short, with 15 bases between. The CDR3 here is CASSGHQGSSGNTIYF. CDR3 DNA: TGTGCCAGTAGTGGCCATCAGGGTTCTTCTGGAAACACCATATATTTT.

The genes are TRBV18 and TRBJ1-5; no definite D call. CDR3 length equals 14 residues. Trimming pared 3 bases from V and 1 base from J, leaving 7 bases between. CDR1 is KGHSH and CDR2 is LQKENI in the germline V gene. CDR3 nucleotide sequence: TGTGCCAGCTCACCGGGGAGGAGCAATCAGCCCCAGCATTTT. Its translation is CASSPGRSNQPQHF.

Comments on this clone: The same CDR3 is also encoded by other DNA sequences in this sample. The V call is TRBV7-9, the J call TRBJ1-1; D is ambiguous. This CDR3 is built from 14 residues. V was pared by 1 base and J by 2 bases, with 8 bases between. Germline V gives CDR1 SEHNR, CDR2 FQNEAQ (reference sequence). CDR3 sequence reads: CASSLGGSNTEAFF. CDR3 coding DNA: TGTGCCAGCAGCTTAGGAGGCAGCAACACTGAAGCTTTCTTT.

The V gene is TRBV18, the J gene TRBJ1-6, with 7 positions matching TRBD1. The length of the CDR3 is 16 residues. The junction had 9 bases not matched to a gene; V was cut back by 0 bases and J by 10 bases. Germline CDR1 and CDR2: KGHSH and LQKENI. Here the CDR3 reads CASSPPLLTGNSPLHF. The DNA of the CDR3 is TGTGCCAGCTCACCACCCTTACTGACAGGGAACTCACCCCTCCACTTT.

The chain recombines TRBV7-9 with TRBJ2-3, with TRBD2 matching 12 bases. From germline, CDR1 is SEHNR and CDR2 FQNEAQ (reference sequence). The length of the CDR3 is 15 residues. V was pared by 6 bases and J by 4 bases, with 5 bases of the junction left unmatched. CDR3 sequence (DNA): TGTGCCAGCAGTTCAGGACTAGCGGGATCAGATACGCAGTATTTT. This gives the protein CASSSGLAGSDTQYF.

The chain recombines TRBV7-6 with TRBJ2-5, with D unclear. Trimming pared 0 bases from V and 2 bases from J, leaving 10 bases between. The CDR3 has 15 amino acids. Germline-derived CDR1 and CDR2 are SGHVS and FNYEAQ. CDR3 protein: CASSLAHSFQETQYF. As DNA, the CDR3 is TGTGCCAGCAGCTTAGCGCACAGTTTTCAAGAGACCCAGTACTTC.

The chain employs TRBV7-6 and TRBJ2-7, with 10 bases fitting TRBD1. This CDR3 is built from 15 residues. The germline gives CDR1 SGHVS, CDR2 FNYEAQ. V was clipped by 4 bases and J by 6 bases; unmatched bases: 9. The chain's CDR3 is CASSSLGTGASEQYF. CDR3 in DNA: TGTGCCAGCAGCTCTCTCGGGACAGGGGCTTCCGAGCAGTACTTC.

The rearrangement uses TRBV6-1 and TRBJ1-4, with 7 bases that match TRBD1. J lost 7 bases, V lost 3 bases, and 11 bases had no gene match. CDR1 MNHNS and CDR2 SASEGT come from the germline V gene. The CDR3 is 16 residues long. In DNA form, the CDR3 reads TGTGCCAGCAGTGAGGGTAGGGAAGGGGGCAGTGAAAAACTGTTTTTT. Its protein product is CASSEGREGGSEKLFF.

The chain carries TRBV7-9 and TRBJ1-4, with unresolved D. This CDR3 region has 13 residues. The V gene lost 5 bases and the J gene lost 0 bases, with 4 bases spanning the gap. Germline V CDR1 and CDR2: SEHNR, FQNEAQ (reference sequence). Written as DNA, the CDR3 is TGTGCCAGCAGCGCCTCAACTAATGAAAAACTGTTTTTT. As protein: CASSASTNEKLFF.

The J gene is TRBJ2-1, the V gene TRBV30; D assignment may be TRBD1 or TRBD2 (5 bases each). Trimming took 2 bases from V and 6 from J, leaving 11 bases between them. Germline V gene lookup returns CDR1 GTSNPN and CDR2 SVGIG (reference sequence). This CDR3 has 13 residues. The CDR3 DNA sequence: TGTGCCTGGAGTAATGGGGCGGGCAATGAGCAGTTCTTC. It encodes CAWSNGAGNEQFF.

The J gene is TRBJ1-2, the V gene TRBV6-1; 7 nucleotides line up with TRBD1. The CDR3 length is 18 residues. The germline CDR1 and CDR2 sequences are MNHNS and SASEGT. V was pared by 4 bases and J by 3 bases, with 17 bases of the junction left unmatched. CDR3 amino acids: CASSGGGDTGATDYGYTF. The DNA of the CDR3 is TGTGCCAGCAGTGGGGGAGGGGACACAGGGGCGACCGACTATGGCTACACCTTC.

This chain uses TRBV6-6 with TRBJ2-3; 9 nucleotides agree with TRBD2. V dropped 5 bases and J dropped 1; count of bases not matched to a gene: 4. Germline CDR1 and CDR2: MNHNY and SVGAGI (reference sequence). The CDR3 is 15 residues long. CDR3 amino acids: CASSLTSGRTDTQYF. CDR3 sequence (DNA): TGTGCCAGCAGTCTGACTAGCGGTCGCACAGATACGCAGTATTTT.

In this sample, this clone turned up a few times. The V call is TRBV7-2, the J call TRBJ2-7; 8 bases are shared with TRBD2. Germline loops: CDR1 SGHTA, CDR2 FQGNSA. The CDR3 runs to 14 residues. Trimming at V came to 2 bases and at J to 5 bases, leaving 5 bases not matched to a gene. Here the CDR3 reads CASSLRLATNEQYF. The CDR3 DNA follows: TGTGCCAGCAGCTTAAGACTAGCGACGAACGAGCAGTACTTC.

The J gene is TRBJ2-7, the V gene TRBV4-2; tentative D call: TRBD2 (6 bases). The germline CDR1 and CDR2 sequences are LGHNA and YNFKEQ. The CDR3 contains 16 residues. V was shortened by 0 bases and J by 0 bases, with 12 bases between the two germline ends. The CDR3 nucleotides are TGTGCCAGCAGCCAAGAAGCGGGCGAGCGCTCCTACGAGCAGTACTTC. As protein: CASSQEAGERSYEQYF.

The J gene is TRBJ1-1, the V gene TRBV29-1, with a possible D match to TRBD1 (6 bases). CDR3 length: 13 residues. V was pared by 2 bases and J by 1 base, with 8 bases between. CDR1 and CDR2 (germline): SQVTM, ANQGSEA. Here the CDR3 reads CSVERRGNTEAFF. DNA of the CDR3: TGCAGCGTTGAACGCAGGGGGAACACTGAAGCTTTCTTT.

This clone was picked up one time. Germline is not matched at one junction end, which may reflect a read error. The chain couples TRBV7-2 to TRBJ2-2; D might be TRBD2 (7 bases). Germline loops: CDR1 SGHTA, CDR2 FQGNSA. This CDR3 contains 15 residues. CDR3 loop: CASTLGGANTGELFF. In DNA form, the CDR3 reads TGTGCCAGCACCTTAGGGGGGGCGAACACCGGGGAGCTGTTTTTT.

The chain employs TRBV4-1 and TRBJ2-1; 10 nucleotides align to TRBD2. Trimming took 3 bases from V and 2 from J; bases not matched to a gene: 4. Germline CDR1 and CDR2: MGHRA and YSYEKL. The CDR3 length is 16 residues. CDR3 protein: CASSHASGSAYNEQFF. CDR3 coding DNA: TGCGCCAGCAGCCATGCTAGCGGGAGTGCCTACAATGAGCAGTTCTTC.

A few counts support this clone. The chain has TRBV24-1 and TRBJ2-6; D is uncertain. Germline-derived CDR1 and CDR2 are KGHDR and SFDVKD. The CDR3 length is 14 residues. The germline V and J ends were trimmed by 4 bases and 1 base, with 4 bases remaining between them. The CDR3 bases are TGTGCCACCAGTGACCAGTCTGGGGCCAACGTCCTGACTTTC. Protein product: CATSDQSGANVLTF.